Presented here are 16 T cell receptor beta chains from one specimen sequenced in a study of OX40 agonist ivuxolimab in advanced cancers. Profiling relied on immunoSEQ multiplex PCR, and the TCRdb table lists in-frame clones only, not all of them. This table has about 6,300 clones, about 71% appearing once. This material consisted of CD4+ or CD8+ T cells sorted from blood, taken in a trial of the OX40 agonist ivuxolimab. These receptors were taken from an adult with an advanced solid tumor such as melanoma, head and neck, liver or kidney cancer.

The CDR3 nucleotides read TGTGCCAGCAGCTTAGGTCGGGGGTCTAACTATGGCTACACCTTC. Its protein is CASSLGRGSNYGYTF. The rearrangement uses TRBV7-9 and TRBJ1-2; weak D call: TRBD1 (5 bases). CDR3 length: 15 amino acids. V was clipped by 1 base and J by 0 bases, with 9 bases between them. Germline CDR1 reads SEHNR; CDR2 reads FQNEAQ (reference sequence). Full variable domain (outside the CDR3, taken from reference TRBV7-9 and TRBJ1-2): DTGVSQNPRHKITKRGQNVTFRCDPISEHNRLYWYRQTLGQGPEFLTYFQNEAQLEKSRLLSDRFSAERPKGSFSTLEIQRTEQGDSAMYLCASSLGRGSNYGYTFGSGTRLTVV.

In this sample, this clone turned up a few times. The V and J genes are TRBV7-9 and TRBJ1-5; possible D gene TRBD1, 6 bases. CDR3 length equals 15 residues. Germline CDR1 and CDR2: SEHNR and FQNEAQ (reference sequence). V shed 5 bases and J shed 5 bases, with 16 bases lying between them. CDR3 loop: CASSPWGEGDQPQHF. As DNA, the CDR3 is TGTGCCAGCAGCCCATGGGGGGAGGGGGATCAGCCCCAGCATTTT.

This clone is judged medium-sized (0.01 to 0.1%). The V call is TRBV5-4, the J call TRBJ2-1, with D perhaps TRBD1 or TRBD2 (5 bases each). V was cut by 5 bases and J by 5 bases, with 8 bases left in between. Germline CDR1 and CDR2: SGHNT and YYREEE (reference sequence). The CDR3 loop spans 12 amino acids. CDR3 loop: CASRRGNNEQFF. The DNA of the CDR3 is TGTGCCAGCAGGAGGGGTAACAATGAGCAGTTCTTC.

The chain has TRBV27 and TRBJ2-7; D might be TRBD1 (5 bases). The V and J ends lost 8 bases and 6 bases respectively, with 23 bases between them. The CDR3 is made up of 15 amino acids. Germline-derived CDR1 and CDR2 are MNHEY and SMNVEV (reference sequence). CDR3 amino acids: CASREGAPSLGEQYF. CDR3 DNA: TGTGCCAGCCGTGAAGGGGCCCCCTCTTTGGGCGAGCAGTACTTC.

CDR3 in DNA: TGTGCCAGCAGCTTGGAAGCACGGAGAAGGTCAGATACGCAGTATTTT. It specifies CASSLEARRRSDTQYF. V usage is TRBV5-4 and J usage is TRBJ2-3, with no clear D. The CDR3 sequence is 16 residues long. Per the germline V gene, CDR1 is SGHNT and CDR2 is YYREEE (reference sequence). V was cut by 0 bases and J by 4 bases, with 15 bases left in between.

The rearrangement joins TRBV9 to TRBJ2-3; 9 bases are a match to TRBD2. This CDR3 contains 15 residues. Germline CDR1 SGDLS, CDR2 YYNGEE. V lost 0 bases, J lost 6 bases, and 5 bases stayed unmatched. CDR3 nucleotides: TGTGCCAGCAGCGTAGAAGGGACTAGCCGTGATACGCAGTATTTT. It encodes CASSVEGTSRDTQYF.

The CDR3 DNA reads TGTGCCAGTAGTGATGTGGCAGGGATGGATGCTTTCTTT. As protein: CASSDVAGMDAFF. The chain links TRBV19 to TRBJ1-1; D perhaps matches TRBD1 (5 bases). Trimming removed 5 bases from V and 11 bases from J, with 18 bases in between. The CDR3 contains 13 residues. Germline V lookup: CDR1 LNHDA, CDR2 SQIVND (reference sequence).

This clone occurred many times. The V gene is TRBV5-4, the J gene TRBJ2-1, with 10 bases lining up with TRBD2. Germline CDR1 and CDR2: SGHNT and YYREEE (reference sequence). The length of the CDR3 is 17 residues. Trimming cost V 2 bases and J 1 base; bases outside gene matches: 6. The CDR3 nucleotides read TGTGCCAGCAGCTTTTCAAGCGGGAGGGTTTCCTACAATGAGCAGTTCTTC. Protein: CASSFSSGRVSYNEQFF.

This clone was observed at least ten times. CDR3 amino acids: CASREPGQGGQPQHF. CDR3 bases: TGTGCCAGCAGAGAGCCGGGACAGGGAGGTCAGCCCCAGCATTTT. The chain joins TRBV6-6 to TRBJ1-5; TRBD1 agrees at 9 bases. Per germline, CDR1 MNHNY and CDR2 SVGAGI (reference sequence). This CDR3 is 15 amino acids long. Losses at the gene ends were 6 bases for V and 6 bases for J; bases not matched to a gene: 9.

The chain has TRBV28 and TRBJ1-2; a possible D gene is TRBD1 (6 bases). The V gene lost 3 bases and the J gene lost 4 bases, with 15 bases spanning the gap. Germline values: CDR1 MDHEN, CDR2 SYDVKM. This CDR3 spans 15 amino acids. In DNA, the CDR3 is TGTGCCAGCAGTTTTTTCGGGGGCGCGGGCTATGGCTACACCTTC. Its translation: CASSFFGGAGYGYTF.

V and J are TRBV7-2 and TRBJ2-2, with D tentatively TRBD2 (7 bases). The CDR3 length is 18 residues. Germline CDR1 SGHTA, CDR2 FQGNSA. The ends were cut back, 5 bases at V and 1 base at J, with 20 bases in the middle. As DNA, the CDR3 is TGTGCCAGCAGCCCAGGCCCGGGGGGCGGGGGGAACACCGGGGAGCTGTTTTTT. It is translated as CASSPGPGGGGNTGELFF.

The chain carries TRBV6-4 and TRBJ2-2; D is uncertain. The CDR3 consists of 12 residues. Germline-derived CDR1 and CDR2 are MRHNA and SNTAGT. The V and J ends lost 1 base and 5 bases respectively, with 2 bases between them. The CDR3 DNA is TGTGCCAGCAGTGACTTAACCGGGGAGCTGTTTTTT. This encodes CASSDLTGELFF.

The DNA for the CDR3 is TGTGCCAGCAGTGACTCCGGGACAGAAATCCAAGAGACCCAGTACTTC. Its translation is CASSDSGTEIQETQYF. The chain recombines TRBV6-4 with TRBJ2-5; 7 bases align to TRBD1. Looked up from germline, CDR1 is MRHNA and CDR2 is SNTAGT. The CDR3 is 16 residues long. Germline trimming cut 0 bases from V and 1 base from J; bases unmatched to any gene: 5.

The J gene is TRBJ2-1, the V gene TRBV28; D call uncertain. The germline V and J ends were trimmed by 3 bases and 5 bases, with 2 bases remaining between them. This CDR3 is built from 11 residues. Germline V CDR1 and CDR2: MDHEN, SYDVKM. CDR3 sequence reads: CASSFHNEQFF. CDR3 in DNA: TGTGCCAGCAGTTTCCACAATGAGCAGTTCTTC. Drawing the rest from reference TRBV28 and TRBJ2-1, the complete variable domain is DVKVTQSSRYLVKRTGEKVFLECVQDMDHENMFWYRQDPGLGLRLIYFSYDVKMKEKGDIPEGYSVSREKKERFSLILESASTNQTSMYLCASSFHNEQFFGPGTRLTVL.

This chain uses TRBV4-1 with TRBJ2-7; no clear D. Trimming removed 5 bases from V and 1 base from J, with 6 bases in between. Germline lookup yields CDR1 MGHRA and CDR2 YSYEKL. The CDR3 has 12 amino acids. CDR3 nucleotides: TGCGCCAGCAGCGCTGGATCCTACGAGCAGTACTTC. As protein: CASSAGSYEQYF.

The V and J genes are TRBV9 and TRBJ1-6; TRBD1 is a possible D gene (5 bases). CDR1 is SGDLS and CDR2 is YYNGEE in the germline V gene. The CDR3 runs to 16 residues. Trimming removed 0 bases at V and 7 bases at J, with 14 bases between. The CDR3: CASSVESGAVNSPLHF. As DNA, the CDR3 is TGTGCCAGCAGCGTAGAATCTGGGGCGGTCAATTCACCCCTCCACTTT.